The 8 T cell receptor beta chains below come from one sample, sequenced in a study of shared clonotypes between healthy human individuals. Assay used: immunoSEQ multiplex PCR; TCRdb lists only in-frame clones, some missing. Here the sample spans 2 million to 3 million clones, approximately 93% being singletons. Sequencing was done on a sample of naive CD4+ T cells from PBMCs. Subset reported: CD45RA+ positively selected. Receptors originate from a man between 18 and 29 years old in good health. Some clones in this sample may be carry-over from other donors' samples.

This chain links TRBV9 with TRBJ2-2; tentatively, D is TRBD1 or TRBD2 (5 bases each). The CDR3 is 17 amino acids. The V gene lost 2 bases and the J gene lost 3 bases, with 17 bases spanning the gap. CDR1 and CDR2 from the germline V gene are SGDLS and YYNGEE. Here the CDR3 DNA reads TGTGCCAGCAGCGTGATGAGGGCAGGGCTTGACACCGGGGAGCTGTTTTTT. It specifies CASSVMRAGLDTGELFF.

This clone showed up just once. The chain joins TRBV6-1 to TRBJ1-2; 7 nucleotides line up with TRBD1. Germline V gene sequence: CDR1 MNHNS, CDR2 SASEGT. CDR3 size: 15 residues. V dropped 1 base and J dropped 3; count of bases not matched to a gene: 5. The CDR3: CASSEVGRGDYGYTF. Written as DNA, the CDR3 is TGTGCCAGCAGTGAAGTAGGCAGGGGGGACTATGGCTACACCTTC.

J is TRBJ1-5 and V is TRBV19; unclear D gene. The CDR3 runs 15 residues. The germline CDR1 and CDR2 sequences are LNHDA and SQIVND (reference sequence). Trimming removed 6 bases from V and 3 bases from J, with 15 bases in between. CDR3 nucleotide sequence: TGTGCCAGTAGATTGGGGATTCGGGACAATCAGCCCCAGCATTTT. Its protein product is CASRLGIRDNQPQHF. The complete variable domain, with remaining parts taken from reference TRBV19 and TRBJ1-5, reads DGGITQSPKYLFRKEGQNVTLSCEQNLNHDAMYWYRQDPGQGLRLIYYSQIVNDFQKGDIAEGYSVSREKKESFPLTVTSAQKNPTAFYLCASRLGIRDNQPQHFGDGTRLSIL.

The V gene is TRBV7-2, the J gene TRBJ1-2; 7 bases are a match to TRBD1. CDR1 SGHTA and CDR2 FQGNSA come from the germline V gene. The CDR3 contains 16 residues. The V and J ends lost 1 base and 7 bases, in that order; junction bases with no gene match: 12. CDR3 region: CASSLDPLSGGRGYTF. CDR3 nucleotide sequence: TGTGCCAGCAGCTTAGATCCCCTTTCAGGGGGGCGTGGCTACACCTTC. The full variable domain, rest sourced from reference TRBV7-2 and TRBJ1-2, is GAGVSQSPSNKVTEKGKDVELRCDPISGHTALYWYRQSLGQGLEFLIYFQGNSAPDKSGLPSDRFSAERTGGSVSTLTIQRTQQEDSAVYLCASSLDPLSGGRGYTFGSGTRLTVV.

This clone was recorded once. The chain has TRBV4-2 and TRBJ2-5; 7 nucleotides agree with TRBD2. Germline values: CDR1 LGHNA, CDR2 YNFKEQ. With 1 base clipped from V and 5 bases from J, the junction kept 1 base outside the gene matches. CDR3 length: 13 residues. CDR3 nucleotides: TGTGCCAGCAGCCAAGGGGGAGGGGAGACCCAGTACTTC. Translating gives CASSQGGGETQYF.

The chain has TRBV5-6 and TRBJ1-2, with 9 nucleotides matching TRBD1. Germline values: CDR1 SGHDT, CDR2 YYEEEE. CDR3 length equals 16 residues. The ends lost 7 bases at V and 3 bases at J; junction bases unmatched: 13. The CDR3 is CASGKGPGDRDYGYTF. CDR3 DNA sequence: TGTGCCAGCGGAAAAGGGCCGGGGGACAGGGACTATGGCTACACCTTC.

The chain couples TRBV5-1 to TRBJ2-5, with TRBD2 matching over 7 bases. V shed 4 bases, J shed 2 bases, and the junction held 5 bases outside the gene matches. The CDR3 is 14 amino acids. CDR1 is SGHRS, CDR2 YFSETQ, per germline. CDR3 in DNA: TGCGCCAGCAGCCCAGCGGGGTTACAAGAGACCCAGTACTTC. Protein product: CASSPAGLQETQYF.

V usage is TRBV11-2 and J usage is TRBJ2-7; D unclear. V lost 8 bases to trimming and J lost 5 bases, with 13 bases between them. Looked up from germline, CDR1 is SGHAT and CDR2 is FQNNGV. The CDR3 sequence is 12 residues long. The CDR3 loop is CASEAGVNEQYF. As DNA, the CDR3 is TGTGCCAGCGAGGCAGGAGTTAACGAGCAGTACTTC. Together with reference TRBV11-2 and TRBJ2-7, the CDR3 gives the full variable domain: EAGVAQSPRYKIIEKRQSVAFWCNPISGHATLYWYQQILGQGPKLLIQFQNNGVVDDSQLPKDRFSAERLKGVDSTLKIQPAKLEDSAVYLCASEAGVNEQYFGPGTRLTVT.